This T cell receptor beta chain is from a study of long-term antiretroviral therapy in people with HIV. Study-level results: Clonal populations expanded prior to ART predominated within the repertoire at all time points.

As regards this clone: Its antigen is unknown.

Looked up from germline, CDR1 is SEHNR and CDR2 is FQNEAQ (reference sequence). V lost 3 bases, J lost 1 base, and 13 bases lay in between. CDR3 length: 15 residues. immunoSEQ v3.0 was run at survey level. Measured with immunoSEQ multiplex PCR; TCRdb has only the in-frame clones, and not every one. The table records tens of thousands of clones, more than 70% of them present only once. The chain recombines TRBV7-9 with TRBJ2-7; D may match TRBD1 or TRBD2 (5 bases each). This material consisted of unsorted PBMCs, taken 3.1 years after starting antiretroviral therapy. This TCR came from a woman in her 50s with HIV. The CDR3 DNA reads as TGTGCCAGCAGCTTCAGGGAGAGAGGATCCTACGAGCAGTACTTC. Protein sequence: CASSFRERGSYEQYF.